This T cell receptor (beta chain) comes out of a study of blood T cell repertoires in COVID-19. In the study overall: Samples came from the United States, Italy and Spain, spanning acute and convalescent COVID-19. Sample material is recorded as cDNA or gDNA derived from T cells, B-cell-depleted T cells, or PBMCs.

The CDR3 contains 13 residues. Deletions cut 4 bases from V and 8 bases from J, with 13 bases between. The V gene's germline CDR1 is SGHKS and CDR2 YYEKEE (reference sequence). As processed by the authors: Amplifying reference gene primers gave estimates of nucleated cell counts. This table comes from immunoSEQ multiplex PCR, and its TCRdb copy is limited to in-frame clones, with some not included. The V and J calls and clone size come from that table; D and trimming were worked out from the DNA. There are about 200,000 clones in the sample; roughly 90% occur only once, and 0.78% lies in the top ten.

The receptor was derived from a woman aged 65 to 85 with acute or convalescent COVID-19. The sequencing sample was made of peripheral blood. The chain couples TRBV5-5 to TRBJ2-1, with TRBD2 as a possible D gene (5 bases). The DNA of the CDR3 is TGTGCCAGCAGCCTGATGGGGAGAGATGAGCAGTTCTTC. Protein product: CASSLMGRDEQFF.